This is a list of T cell receptor beta chains from one sample in a study of shared clonotypes between healthy human individuals. The repertoire was sequenced with immunoSEQ multiplex PCR; TCRdb's copy has only in-frame clones and lacks some. The table has over 2 million clones, roughly 90% seen once. The material sequenced was naive CD4+ T cells from PBMCs. These receptors were taken from a man between 18 and 29 years old in good health. Some clones in this sample may be carry-over from other donors' samples. The CDR3 runs from the conserved cysteine through the conserved F or W. D genes are given only for firm matches.

V: TRBV7-3
D: NA
J: TRBJ2-2
CDR3: CASSSAPGELFF

V: TRBV7-2
D: TRBD1
J: TRBJ2-7
CDR3: CASSFLFRTGNEQYF

V: TRBV2
D: NA
J: TRBJ1-5
CDR3: CASGDESNQPQHF

V: TRBV28
D: NA
J: TRBJ2-7
CDR3: CASSQPGAEQYF

V: TRBV5-1
D: NA
J: TRBJ2-3
CDR3: CASSLVGGEGTDTQYF

V: TRBV19
D: TRBD1
J: TRBJ2-7
CDR3: CASSTPGQGGYEQYF

V: TRBV7-3
D: NA
J: TRBJ2-3
CDR3: CASSFLPLQSGSTDTQYF

V: TRBV6-5
D: TRBD1
J: TRBJ2-2
CDR3: CASSYVGTDTGELFF

V: TRBV7-3
D: NA
J: TRBJ2-3
CDR3: CASSFGRAGYTDTQYF

V: TRBV5-1
D: NA
J: TRBJ2-3
CDR3: CASSFTGADISDTQYF

V: TRBV18
D: TRBD1
J: TRBJ2-7
CDR3: CASSPRQGNDEQYF

V: TRBV27
D: NA
J: TRBJ1-4
CDR3: CASRPGDWEKLFF

V: TRBV2
D: TRBD1
J: TRBJ1-6
CDR3: CASSDRGRRSPLHF

V: TRBV5-1
D: TRBD1
J: TRBJ2-1
CDR3: CASTMGRYIGGDEQFF

V: TRBV28
D: TRBD1
J: TRBJ1-1
CDR3: CASSRDRTTEAFF

V: TRBV6-1
D: TRBD1
J: TRBJ2-7
CDR3: CASREPGQALYEQYF

V: TRBV6-5
D: NA
J: TRBJ2-1
CDR3: CASSSRGTYNEQFF

V: TRBV6-1
D: NA
J: TRBJ1-3
CDR3: CASWASSGNTIYF

V: TRBV5-1
D: TRBD1
J: TRBJ1-2
CDR3: CASSGGQDLNYGYTF

V: TRBV7-9
D: TRBD1
J: TRBJ1-1
CDR3: CASSLRDRGRFGTEAFF

V: TRBV27
D: NA
J: TRBJ1-5
CDR3: CASSLYGGSHQPQHF

V: TRBV7-8
D: TRBD1
J: TRBJ1-4
CDR3: CASSERTGFDEKLFF

V: TRBV29-1
D: TRBD1
J: TRBJ1-2
CDR3: CSVHRPGQHYGYTF

V: TRBV7-9
D: TRBD2
J: TRBJ2-3
CDR3: CASSSGKRGNTDTQYF

V: TRBV7-9
D: NA
J: TRBJ1-2
CDR3: CASSLKQGLSYGYTF

V: TRBV23-1
D: NA
J: TRBJ1-4
CDR3: CASSPRGKRDKMFF

V: TRBV28
D: TRBD2
J: TRBJ2-7
CDR3: CASSIRGGSYEQYF

V: TRBV2
D: TRBD1
J: TRBJ2-3
CDR3: CASTRTGLPDTQYF

V: TRBV19
D: TRBD1
J: TRBJ1-1
CDR3: CASRRQGRTEAFF

V: TRBV4-2
D: TRBD2
J: TRBJ2-3
CDR3: CASSLAGTSGTDTQYF

V: TRBV20-1
D: NA
J: TRBJ2-3
CDR3: CSPRRDTQYF

V: TRBV5-6
D: NA
J: TRBJ2-5
CDR3: CASSYWGQSGEETQYF

V: TRBV2
D: NA
J: TRBJ1-5
CDR3: CASTSVRGGNQPQHF

V: TRBV7-9
D: TRBD1
J: TRBJ2-1
CDR3: CASSPGTGEFNEQFF

V: TRBV6-5
D: TRBD1
J: TRBJ1-2
CDR3: CASSYSYRGYGYTF

V: TRBV6-6
D: NA
J: TRBJ2-5
CDR3: CASSYSRGGIQYF

V: TRBV18
D: NA
J: TRBJ1-1
CDR3: CASSPPTGLNTEAFF

V: TRBV18
D: NA
J: TRBJ2-7
CDR3: CASSPHGDGYEQYF

V: TRBV5-8
D: TRBD2
J: TRBJ2-7
CDR3: CASSLGGRGQYF

V: TRBV30
D: NA
J: TRBJ1-2
CDR3: CAWTSRRGWTYGYTF

V: TRBV28
D: TRBD1
J: TRBJ1-3
CDR3: CASSSGGPGNTIYF

V: TRBV28
D: NA
J: TRBJ2-2
CDR3: CASSLSQGNTGELFF

V: TRBV27
D: TRBD2
J: NA
CDR3: CASSPPGLGGEQYF

V: TRBV19
D: NA
J: TRBJ2-3
CDR3: CASSKGRSTDTQYF

V: TRBV14
D: TRBD2
J: TRBJ2-1
CDR3: CASSPASTSGSLGRGYEQFF

V: TRBV6-1
D: NA
J: TRBJ2-5
CDR3: CASTGDGRWGTQYF

V: TRBV6-1
D: NA
J: TRBJ2-7
CDR3: CASRATVSYEQYF

V: TRBV6-6
D: TRBD1
J: TRBJ1-3
CDR3: CASRPQGEGNTIYF

V: TRBV18
D: TRBD2
J: TRBJ2-7
CDR3: CASSPILAGGGEQYF

V: TRBV28
D: NA
J: TRBJ1-5
CDR3: CASSILNQPQHF

V: TRBV28
D: NA
J: TRBJ2-5
CDR3: CASSWGQETQYF

V: TRBV2
D: TRBD2
J: TRBJ2-3
CDR3: CASSEAGLAGVNTQYF

V: TRBV7-8
D: NA
J: TRBJ2-2
CDR3: CASSQGTNTGELFF

V: TRBV27
D: TRBD1
J: TRBJ1-2
CDR3: CASSYAKTIQGARGYTF

V: TRBV30
D: TRBD1
J: TRBJ1-1
CDR3: CAWSVKTGQRNTEAFF